This T cell receptor beta chain emerged from a study of CD8+CD57+ T cells in acquired aplastic anemia. Study information: CD4+ and CD8+ cells, once sorted, gave DNA averaging roughly 3.2 ug.

According to the study, genomic DNA was the template for TCR beta VDJ and CDR3 profiling. Using its own MiXCR run on the reads, TCRdb lists one record per CDR3 protein. The sample shows roughly 280,000 distinct CDR3 sequences, approximately 60% of them seen only once. The CDR3 totals 17 residues. Germline values: CDR1 ENHRY, CDR2 SYGVKD. Deletions cut 3 bases from V and 0 bases from J, with 15 bases between. Findings and limits, study-wide: Significance was not reached for CD8+ Simpson's diversity between patients and controls. There were over 25 CD8+ CDR3 sequences that occurred in both patients and controls.

Worth noting for this clonotype: Antigen specificity is unknown.

Those patients picked for sequencing had displayed CD8+CD57+ cell expansion on flow cytometry. As a group, the patients uniformly had severe acquired aplastic anemia. The sample comprised sorted CD4+, CD8+, or CD8+CD57+ T cells (not recorded which) from PBMCs. V is TRBV10-3 and J is TRBJ2-1, with D perhaps matching TRBD2 (6 bases). This sequence was found in a human donor with aplastic anemia. CDR3 DNA: TGTGCCATCAGTGATTGGGGGGAACTTGCCTCCTACAATGAGCAGTTCTTC. Its translation is CAISDWGELASYNEQFF.